Sequencing of this TCR beta chain was carried out in a study of blood T cell repertoires in COVID-19. V was clipped by 4 bases and J by 6 bases, with 13 bases between them. This CDR3 has 14 amino acids. The germline gives CDR1 SGHRS, CDR2 YFSETQ. Method: immunoSEQ multiplex PCR; TCRdb's copy keeps in-frame clones and lacks some. Among some 90,000 clones listed, 75% to 95% were seen once. The chain has TRBV5-1 and TRBJ2-2; D is possibly TRBD1 (6 bases). The sequence was obtained from a woman aged 50 to 60 in a cohort sampled during active COVID-19. Sequenced: peripheral blood. This chain's CDR3 is CASSLHPGAGELFF. CDR3 in DNA: TGCGCCAGCAGCCTCCATCCAGGGGCCGGGGAGCTGTTTTTT.